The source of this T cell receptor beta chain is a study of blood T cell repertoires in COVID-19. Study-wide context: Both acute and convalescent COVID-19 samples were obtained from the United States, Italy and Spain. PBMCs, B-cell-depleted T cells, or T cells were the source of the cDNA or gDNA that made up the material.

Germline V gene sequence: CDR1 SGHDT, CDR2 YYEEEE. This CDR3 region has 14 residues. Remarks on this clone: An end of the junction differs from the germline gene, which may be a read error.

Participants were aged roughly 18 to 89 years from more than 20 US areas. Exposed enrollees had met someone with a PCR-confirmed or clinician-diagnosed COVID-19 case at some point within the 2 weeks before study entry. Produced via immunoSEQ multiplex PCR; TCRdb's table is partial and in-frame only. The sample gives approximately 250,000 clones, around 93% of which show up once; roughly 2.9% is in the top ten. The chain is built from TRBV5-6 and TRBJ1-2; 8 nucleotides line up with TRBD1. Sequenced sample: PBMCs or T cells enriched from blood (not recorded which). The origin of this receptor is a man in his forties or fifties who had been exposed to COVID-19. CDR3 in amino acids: CASSRDRTNYGYTF. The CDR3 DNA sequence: TGTGCCAGCAGCCGGGACAGGACTAATTATGGCTACACCTTC.